Sequencing of this T cell receptor beta chain was carried out in a study of T cell clonotyping in hematopoietic cell transplantation. Study-wide results and limits: Pathologically expanded recipient clonotypes increased progressively from day 30 to day 180 as diversity fell. Graft donor and pretransplant recipient Inverse Simpson Index values predicted broader posttransplant TCR diversity. At the given depth, recipient repertoires were over 97% de novo clonotypes.

The assay was immunoSEQ multiplex PCR, and TCRdb's table has in-frame clones only and misses some. In the table there are more than 65,000 clones, around 94% of which are singletons. This clone was seen only once. Its antigen is as yet unknown. Trimming took off 5 bases at V and 3 bases at J, with 14 bases between the two ends. This CDR3 comprises 14 residues. CDR1 is MDHEN and CDR2 is SYDVKM in the germline V gene. This sequence originates from a man aged 45-65 years in good health. Some clones in this sample may be carry-over from other donors' samples. The specimen was peripheral blood mononuclear cells. The rearrangement joins TRBV28 to TRBJ2-7; D is undetermined. This CDR3 reads CASSLNSPLYEQYF. The CDR3 DNA reads as TGTGCCAGCAGTCTTAACTCTCCCCTCTACGAGCAGTACTTC.